This T cell receptor (beta chain) is from a study of shared clonotypes between healthy human individuals. The wider study: Donors were a couple of women and a few men aged 18 to 49. General study findings and limits: Larger estimated richness was generally recorded for naive subsets relative to memory subsets.

Deep was the level used in running the assay. Profiled with immunoSEQ multiplex PCR; TCRdb holds only in-frame clones, not every one. Among about 2 million clones listed, roughly 95% were seen once. This clone was seen just once. Its target is not known. Other DNA sequences in this specimen translate into the identical CDR3. CD8 cells regarded as naive lacked CD45RO, were positively chosen for CCR7, and omitted terminally differentiated effector memory CD45RA+ cells. There were no recent acute infections or vaccinations among the donors, who were healthy HIV-negative adults. This CDR3 comprises 15 residues. The V and J ends lost 0 bases and 4 bases respectively, with 11 bases between them. Germline-derived CDR1 and CDR2 are MNHEY and SVGAGI.

Material for sequencing was naive CD8+ T cells sorted from blood. The source is a man younger than 35 in good health. The chain joins TRBV6-5 to TRBJ2-3; maybe TRBD2 (5 bases). The CDR3 DNA sequence: TGTGCCAGCAGTTACTCGGGCTTCGGGGCAGATACGCAGTATTTT. Translation: CASSYSGFGADTQYF.